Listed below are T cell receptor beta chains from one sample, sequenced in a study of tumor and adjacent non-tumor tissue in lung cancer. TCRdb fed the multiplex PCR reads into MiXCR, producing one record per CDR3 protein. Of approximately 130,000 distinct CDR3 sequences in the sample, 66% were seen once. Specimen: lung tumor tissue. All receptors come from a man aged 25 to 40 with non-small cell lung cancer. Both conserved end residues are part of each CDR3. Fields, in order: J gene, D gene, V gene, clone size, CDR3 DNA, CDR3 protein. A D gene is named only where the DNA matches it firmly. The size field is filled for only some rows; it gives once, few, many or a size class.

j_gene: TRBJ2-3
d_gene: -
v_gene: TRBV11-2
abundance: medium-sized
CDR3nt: TGTGCCAGCAGCCTATTGTTCGGCGGCGGCACAGATACGCAGTATTTT
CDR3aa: CASSLLFGGGTDTQYF

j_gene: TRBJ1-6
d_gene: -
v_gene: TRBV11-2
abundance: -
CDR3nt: TGTGCCAGTAGCTTAGAGGGGCTTCACCTCCACTTT
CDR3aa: CASSLEGLHLHF

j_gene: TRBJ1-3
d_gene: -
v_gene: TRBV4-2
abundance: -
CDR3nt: TGTACCAGCACCCAAGCGGAGGGACTCTCTTTGAACACCATATATTTT
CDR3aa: CTSTQAEGLSLNTIYF

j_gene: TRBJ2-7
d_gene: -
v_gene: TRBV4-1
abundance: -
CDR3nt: TGCGCCAGCAACCAAGATTCTAACAGAGGGAACTACGAGCACTACTTC
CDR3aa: CASNQDSNRGNYEHYF

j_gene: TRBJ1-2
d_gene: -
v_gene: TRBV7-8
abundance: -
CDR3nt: TGTGCCAGCAGCTTATCGGCGCTAGGGGGGGCCCTTGGCTACACCTTC
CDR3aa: CASSLSALGGALGYTF

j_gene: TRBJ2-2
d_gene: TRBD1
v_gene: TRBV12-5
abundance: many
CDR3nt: TGTGCTAGTGGCAGGGGGACGGGGGAGCTGTTTTTT
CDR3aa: CASGRGTGELFF

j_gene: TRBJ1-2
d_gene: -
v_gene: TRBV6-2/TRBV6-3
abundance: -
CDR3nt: TGTGCCAGTCTTCCGCCACCGGGACAATCGAGAGCCATTCGCTATGGCTACACCTTC
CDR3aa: CASLPPPGQSRAIRYGYTF

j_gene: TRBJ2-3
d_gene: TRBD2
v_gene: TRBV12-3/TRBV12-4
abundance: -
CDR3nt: TGTGCCAGCAGTGGCCTGGAGGCGGGAGATCTCACAGATACACAGTATTTT
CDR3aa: CASSGLEAGDLTDTQYF

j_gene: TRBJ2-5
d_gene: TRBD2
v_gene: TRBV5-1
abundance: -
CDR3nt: TGCGCCAGCACTAGCGGGAGAGCGGGAGAGACCCAGTACTTC
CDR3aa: CASTSGRAGETQYF

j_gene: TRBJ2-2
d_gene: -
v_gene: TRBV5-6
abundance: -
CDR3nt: TGTGCCAGCAGCCTAATTTACAGGGTCGGAACCGGGGAGCTGTTTTTT
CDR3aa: CASSLIYRVGTGELFF

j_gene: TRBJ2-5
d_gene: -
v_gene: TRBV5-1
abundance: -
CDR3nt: TGCGCCAGCAGCGCATCACAGGGAGGCTATGAGACCCAGTACTTC
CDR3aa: CASSASQGGYETQYF

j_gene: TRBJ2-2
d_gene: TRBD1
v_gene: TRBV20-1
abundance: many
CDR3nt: TGCAGTGCTAGGGACAGGGAAGCCGGGGAGCTGTTTTTT
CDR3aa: CSARDREAGELFF

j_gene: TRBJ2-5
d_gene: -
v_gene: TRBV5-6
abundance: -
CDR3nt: TGTGCCAGCAGCTTGCTTGGGGCGACCCAGTACTTC
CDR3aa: CASSLLGATQYF

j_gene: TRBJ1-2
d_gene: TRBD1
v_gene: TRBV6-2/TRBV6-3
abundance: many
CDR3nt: TGTGCCAGCAGTTACTACAGGGGTGCGGGCTATGGCTACACCTTC
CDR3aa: CASSYYRGAGYGYTF

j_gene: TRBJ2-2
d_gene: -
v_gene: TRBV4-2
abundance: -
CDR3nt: TGTGTCAGCTGCCAAGAGGAAAGCATGGTAGACGGGGAGCTGTTTTTT
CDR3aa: CVSCQEESMVDGELFF